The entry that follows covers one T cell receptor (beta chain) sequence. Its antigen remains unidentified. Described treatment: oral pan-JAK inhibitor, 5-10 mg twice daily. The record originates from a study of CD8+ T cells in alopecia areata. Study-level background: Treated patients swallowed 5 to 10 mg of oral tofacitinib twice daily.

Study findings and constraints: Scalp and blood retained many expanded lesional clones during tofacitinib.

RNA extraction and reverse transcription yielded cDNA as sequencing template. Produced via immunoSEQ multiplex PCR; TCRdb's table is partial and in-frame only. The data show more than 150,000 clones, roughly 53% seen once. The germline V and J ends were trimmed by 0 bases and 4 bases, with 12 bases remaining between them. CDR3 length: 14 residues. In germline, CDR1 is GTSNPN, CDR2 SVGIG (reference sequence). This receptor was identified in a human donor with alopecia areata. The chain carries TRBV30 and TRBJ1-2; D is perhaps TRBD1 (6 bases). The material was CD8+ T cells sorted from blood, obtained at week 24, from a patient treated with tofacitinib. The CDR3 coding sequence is TGTGCCTGGAGTGTCCACCGGGACACCTATGGCTACACCTTC. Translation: CAWSVHRDTYGYTF.